This T cell receptor beta chain was retrieved from a study of T cells in Graves' hyperthyroidism and ophthalmopathy. General study findings and limits: Clonotypes that were expanded in thyroid above 0.001 mostly appeared in blood too. In validation, the model predicted ophthalmopathy. These predictions came a median approximately 5.9 months before onset.

Germline CDR1 and CDR2: SGHRS and YFSETQ. The junction had 5 bases not matched to a gene; V was cut back by 0 bases and J by 1 base. The CDR3 sequence is 16 residues long. Stable hyperthyroidism: no ophthalmopathy progression over 18 months of follow-up. Investigators excluded patients with uncontrolled infection, other autoimmune disease, pregnancy or lactation. Using RNA transcripts as the source, TCR beta CDR3 regions were amplified. Using the HTBI primer set, a first-round RT-PCR was run on the TCR CDR3. TCRdb reprocessed the multiplex PCR reads with MiXCR, giving one entry per CDR3 protein. The sample has around 520,000 distinct CDR3 sequences; under 15% are singletons. On this clonotype: Its antigen is still unknown.

The sequence was obtained from a woman aged 18-35 years with Graves' hyperthyroidism. The sample consisted of blood. The rearrangement uses TRBV5-1 and TRBJ2-5; 8 bases line up with TRBD1. CDR3 amino acids: CASSLGRGQGQETQYF. The CDR3 DNA follows: TGCGCCAGCAGCTTGGGCCGCGGACAGGGCCAAGAGACCCAGTACTTC.